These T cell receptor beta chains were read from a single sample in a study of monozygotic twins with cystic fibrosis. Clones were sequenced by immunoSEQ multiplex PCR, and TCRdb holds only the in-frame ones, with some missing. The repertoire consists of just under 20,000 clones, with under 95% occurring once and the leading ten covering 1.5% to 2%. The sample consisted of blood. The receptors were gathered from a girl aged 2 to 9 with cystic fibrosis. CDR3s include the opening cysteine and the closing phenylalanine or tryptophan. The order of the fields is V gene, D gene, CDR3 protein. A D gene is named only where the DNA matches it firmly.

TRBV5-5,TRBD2,CASSPRRTSGSTDTQYF
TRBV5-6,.,CASSTHGRVLEQYF
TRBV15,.,CATSRGERTPLHF
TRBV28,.,CASSLGGAEVAFF
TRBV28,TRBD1,CASSLSTGANTEAFF
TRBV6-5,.,CASRATGRENQPQHF
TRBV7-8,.,CAMPLQGGIREQYF
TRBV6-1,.,CASMVGVPNTEAFF
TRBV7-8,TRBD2,CASSSFASGSNKDTGELFF
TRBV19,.,CASSIGVGIEQPQHF
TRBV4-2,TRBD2,CASSQRDYGDSEQFF
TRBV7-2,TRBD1,CASSWGQMNTEAFF
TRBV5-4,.,CASSLGGYGYTF
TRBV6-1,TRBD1,CASSVQGADEQYF
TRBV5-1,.,CASSLDGGYGYTF
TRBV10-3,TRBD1,CAISGRDRGYNEQFF
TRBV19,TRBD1,CASSVQDRVNEKLFF
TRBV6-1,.,CASSEAEPIPGPYGYTF
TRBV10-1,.,CASSELSGPLNTGELFF
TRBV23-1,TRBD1,CASTPDRGRGYTF
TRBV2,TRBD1,CASSGDRGFNEQYF
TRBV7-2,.,CASSPQDNEQFF
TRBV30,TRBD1,CAWSPGTDPGELFF
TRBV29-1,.,CSVLSGKSYEQYF
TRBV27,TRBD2,CASSLLLGGTSYNEQFF
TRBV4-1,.,CASSQDPGGKTEAFF
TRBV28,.,CASRISQGPYGYTF
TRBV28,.,CASSLEADLYNEQFF
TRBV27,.,CASSWGTEAFF
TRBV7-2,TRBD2,CASSLITGLAGDYEQYF
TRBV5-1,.,CASKAGPTNEKLFF
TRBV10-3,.,CAISPGTGGNTIYF
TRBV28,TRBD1,CASILDRGAVSSYNEQFF
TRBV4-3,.,CASSQDGRGTGELFF
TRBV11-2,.,CASSPDRMWRDITDEQYF
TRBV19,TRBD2,CASSVSSGVQETQYF
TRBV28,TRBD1,CASSIHRGLGNTIYF
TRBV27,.,CASSLTGPLNSPLHF
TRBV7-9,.,CASSPANEKLFF
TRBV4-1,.,CASSLADSTGELFF
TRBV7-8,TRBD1,CASSLAPLDRVRNTEAFF
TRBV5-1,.,CASSLSGGGSFDEQFF
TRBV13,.,CASSLGHSPLHF
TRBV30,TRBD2,CAWTRRGVGTSGKTQYF
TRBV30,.,CAWHRGADTEAFF
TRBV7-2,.,CASSRRVTEAFF
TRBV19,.,CASSIGSNTEAFF
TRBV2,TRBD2,CASETSGPSTDTQYF
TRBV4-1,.,CASSQDVRPATYYEQYF
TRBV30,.,CAWSSTLDRHYGYTF
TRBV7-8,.,CASSLGEFEQYF